A single sample is the source of the 20 T cell receptor beta chains below, sequenced in a study of cytomegalovirus exposure and HLA in healthy donors. In the PCR, 60 Vbeta and 13 Jbeta primers were used. Here immunoSEQ multiplex PCR was the method, and the copy in TCRdb shows in-frame clones only, minus some. The sample holds around 150,000 clones, 75% to 85% seen once. The source material was PBMCs. Receptors originate from a human donor in good health.

The chain recombines TRBV4-2 with TRBJ2-1, with 11 bases that match TRBD2. After removal of 0 bases from V and 6 bases from J, the junction contained 10 bases not matched to a gene. Germline V gene data show CDR1 as LGHNA and CDR2 as YNFKEQ. This CDR3 has 18 residues. The CDR3 DNA reads as TGTGCCAGCAGCCAAGAACGCCTAGCGGGAGGACGGCTCAATGAGCAGTTCTTC. Residues: CASSQERLAGGRLNEQFF.

The gene calls are TRBV10-3 and TRBJ1-4, with D possibly matching TRBD1 (5 bases). Trimming shortened V by 10 bases and J by 3 bases, and 12 bases separated the two germline ends. The germline V gene has CDR1 ENHRY and CDR2 SYGVKD. CDR3 length: 13 amino acids. The CDR3 is CASKGPANEKLFF. The CDR3 DNA follows: TGTGCCAGCAAGGGGCCAGCTAATGAAAAACTGTTTTTT.

This chain joins TRBV7-6 and TRBJ2-5; D perhaps matches TRBD1 (5 bases). Trimming took off 3 bases at V and 5 bases at J, with 10 bases between the two ends. The CDR3 totals 13 residues. Germline assignment: CDR1 SGHVS and CDR2 FNYEAQ. CDR3 loop: CASSFEAGETQYF. For the CDR3, the DNA is TGTGCCAGCAGCTTCGAGGCAGGGGAGACCCAGTACTTC.

V and J are TRBV6-5 and TRBJ2-7; 11 bases match TRBD1. The CDR3 totals 14 residues. CDR1 MNHEY and CDR2 SVGAGI come from the germline V gene. Trimming removed 6 bases from V and 4 bases from J; junction bases left unmatched: 5. The CDR3 coding sequence is TGTGCCAGCAGAATAGGGACAGGGGGTTACGAGCAGTACTTC. Translating gives CASRIGTGGYEQYF.

The chain is built from TRBV5-1 and TRBJ2-1, with 7 bases matching TRBD2. The V segment lost 4 bases and the J segment 5 bases; nucleotides outside the gene matches: 9. Germline CDR1 is SGHRS and CDR2 is YFSETQ. The CDR3 is 15 residues long. DNA of the CDR3: TGCGCCAGCAGCCTCTCGACTAGCCGAAACAATGAGCAGTTCTTC. It translates to CASSLSTSRNNEQFF.

The chain joins TRBV27 to TRBJ2-5; D possibly corresponds to TRBD2 (5 bases). CDR3 size: 14 residues. V gave up 4 bases and J gave up 5 bases, with 14 bases separating them. Germline assignment: CDR1 MNHEY and CDR2 SMNVEV (reference sequence). CDR3 DNA sequence: TGTGCCAGCAGTTCACCGCGGGTGACGGAGACCCAGTACTTC. Translated: CASSSPRVTETQYF.

The chain is built from TRBV6-1 and TRBJ2-3; 8 nucleotides line up with TRBD1. V shed 6 bases and J 6 bases; nucleotides not matched to a gene: 11. The CDR3 runs to 15 residues. Germline V lookup: CDR1 MNHNS, CDR2 SASEGT. The chain's CDR3 is CASRKGQGALDTQYF. As DNA, the CDR3 is TGTGCCAGCAGGAAGGGGCAGGGGGCATTGGATACGCAGTATTTT.

The chain is built from TRBV28 and TRBJ1-3; D is uncertain. Germline V gene data show CDR1 as MDHEN and CDR2 as SYDVKM. The CDR3 is 14 residues long. V lost 3 bases, J lost 0 bases, and 6 bases lay in between. In nucleotides, the CDR3 is TGTGCCAGCAGTTTGTATAGCTCTGGAAACACCATATATTTT. Protein sequence: CASSLYSSGNTIYF.

The rearrangement joins TRBV6-1 to TRBJ1-1; TRBD1 might be the D (6 bases). The CDR3 runs 14 residues. V was trimmed by 6 bases and J by 2 bases, leaving 13 bases between them. CDR1 and CDR2 (germline): MNHNS, SASEGT. The CDR3: CASSRDMTNTEAFF. The CDR3 nucleotides read TGTGCCAGCAGCCGGGACATGACTAACACTGAAGCTTTCTTT.

The V gene is TRBV9, the J gene TRBJ2-7; TRBD1 matches at 9 bases. CDR1 and CDR2 from the germline V gene are SGDLS and YYNGEE. With 3 bases clipped from V and 4 bases from J, the junction kept 5 bases outside the gene matches. This CDR3 spans 14 amino acids. The CDR3 DNA sequence: TGTGCCAGCAGCGGTCAGGGACAGGGATACGAGCAGTACTTC. Translating it yields CASSGQGQGYEQYF.

V usage is TRBV7-2 and J usage is TRBJ2-1; 13 bases match TRBD2. V shed 4 bases and J 9 bases; nucleotides not matched to a gene: 15. Germline CDR1 is SGHTA and CDR2 is FQGNSA. CDR3 length equals 18 residues. The CDR3 coding sequence is TGTGCCAGCAGCTCCCGTCGTATGCCGACTAGCGGGGGGCTTGAGCAGTTCTTC. Protein sequence: CASSSRRMPTSGGLEQFF.

The chain combines TRBV4-2 with TRBJ1-6; the D gene is possibly TRBD1 (5 bases). The germline V gene has CDR1 LGHNA and CDR2 YNFKEQ. Trimming shortened V by 0 bases and J by 8 bases, and 17 bases separated the two germline ends. The CDR3 length is 17 residues. Written as DNA, the CDR3 is TGTGCCAGCAGCCAAGACGAAACAGGAGGGAGATATTCACCCCTCCACTTT. As protein: CASSQDETGGRYSPLHF.

The CDR3 protein is CASSFGVSSYEQYF. The DNA of the CDR3 is TGTGCCAGCAGTTTCGGGGTAAGCTCCTACGAGCAGTACTTC. The chain has TRBV27 and TRBJ2-7, with TRBD2 as a possible D gene (5 bases). The germline gives CDR1 MNHEY, CDR2 SMNVEV (reference sequence). Trimming left V 3 bases short and J 0 bases short, with 9 bases between. The CDR3 totals 14 residues.

V is TRBV19 and J is TRBJ2-4, with 7 bases fitting TRBD1. J lost 9 bases, V lost 2 bases, and 7 bases had no gene match. The CDR3 contains 14 residues. Germline assignment: CDR1 LNHDA and CDR2 SQIVND (reference sequence). The CDR3, as DNA: TGTGCCAGTAGTATAAGGGGGCTACCAGGCATTCAGTACTTC. This codes for CASSIRGLPGIQYF.

The chain combines TRBV25-1 with TRBJ2-7; D might be TRBD2 (6 bases). The CDR3 length is 11 residues. V lost 7 bases and J 3 bases, leaving 7 bases between the germline ends. The germline gives CDR1 MGHDK, CDR2 SYGVNS. The CDR3 reads CASNSGYEQYF. CDR3 in DNA: TGTGCCAGCAATAGCGGCTACGAGCAGTACTTC.

The chain has TRBV7-2 and TRBJ2-5, with D perhaps matching TRBD2 (6 bases). The CDR3 length is 15 residues. V was pared by 1 base and J by 3 bases, with 12 bases between. The germline V gene has CDR1 SGHTA and CDR2 FQGNSA. The CDR3 DNA sequence: TGTGCCAGCAGCTTAGTGCTGGCGGGGAAAGAGACCCAGTACTTC. The encoded protein is CASSLVLAGKETQYF.

This chain links TRBV7-2 with TRBJ1-2; D is possibly TRBD1 (6 bases). The V end lost 5 bases, the J end lost 4 bases, and 14 bases lay between the germline ends. CDR3 length: 14 residues. In germline, CDR1 is SGHTA, CDR2 FQGNSA. The CDR3 sequence is CASSPHRAGYGYTF. CDR3 bases: TGTGCCAGCAGCCCCCACAGGGCGGGCTATGGCTACACCTTC. Looking up the rest from reference TRBV7-2 and TRBJ1-2 gives the full variable domain: GAGVSQSPSNKVTEKGKDVELRCDPISGHTALYWYRQSLGQGLEFLIYFQGNSAPDKSGLPSDRFSAERTGGSVSTLTIQRTQQEDSAVYLCASSPHRAGYGYTFGSGTRLTVV.

This chain links TRBV6-5 with TRBJ2-1; TRBD1 aligns across 9 bases. This CDR3 has 14 amino acids. V was pared by 5 bases and J by 2 bases, with 1 base of the junction left unmatched. In germline, CDR1 is MNHEY, CDR2 SVGAGI. The CDR3 sequence: CASSRDRAYNEQFF. DNA of the CDR3: TGTGCCAGCAGTCGGGACAGGGCCTACAATGAGCAGTTCTTC.

J is TRBJ2-1 and V is TRBV4-1, with 9 bases identical to TRBD2. The CDR3 is 16 amino acids. Germline lookup yields CDR1 MGHRA and CDR2 YSYEKL. After removal of 1 base from V and 1 base from J, the junction contained 2 bases not matched to a gene. In DNA form, the CDR3 reads TGCGCCAGCAGCCAAGCTCTAGCGGGATCCTACAATGAGCAGTTCTTC. Translating gives CASSQALAGSYNEQFF.

This chain connects TRBV10-3 to TRBJ1-2, with D unresolved. The ends were cut back, 0 bases at V and 4 bases at J, with 9 bases in the middle. This CDR3 spans 14 amino acids. The germline CDR1 and CDR2 sequences are ENHRY and SYGVKD. CDR3 region: CAISESSRGYGYTF. Here the CDR3 DNA reads TGTGCCATCAGTGAGTCGAGTCGGGGCTATGGCTACACCTTC.